This T cell receptor beta chain was sequenced during a study of T cell repertoires in cytomegalovirus infection. About the research overall: Indicated by public TCR beta signatures were CMV infection and matching HLA type. Study results and caveats: Dominating the ex vivo response were TCR beta clonotypes that were CMV-specific and HLA-C-restricted.

Turning to this clonotype: Its antigen is not identified.

TCRdb analysed the reads with MiXCR anew, one entry per CDR3 protein. The table records about 830,000 distinct CDR3 sequences, 30% to 35% of them present only once. The CDR3 runs to 15 residues. Germline V CDR1 and CDR2: SGHNT, YYREEE (reference sequence). V was clipped by 1 base and J by 3 bases, with 13 bases between them. The V call is TRBV5-4, the J call TRBJ1-1; D possibly corresponds to TRBD1 (5 bases). The sample consisted of cultured CD8+ T cells from PBMCs, taken from culture after CMV antigen stimulation. This receptor was taken from a human donor in good health (CMV status not recorded). Some clones in this sample may be carry-over from other donors' samples. Here the CDR3 DNA reads TGTGCCAGCAGCTTGCTCAGGGAACGGGACACTGAAGCTTTCTTT. This translates into CASSLLRERDTEAFF. The whole variable domain, remainder taken from reference TRBV5-4 and TRBJ1-1, is ETGVTQSPTHLIKTRGQQVTLRCSSQSGHNTVSWYQQALGQGPQFIFQYYREEENGRGNFPPRFSGLQFPNYSSELNVNALELDDSALYLCASSLLRERDTEAFFGQGTRLTVV.